The next 8 T cell receptor beta chains were all read from a single sample in a study of T cell responses to AZD1222 COVID-19 vaccine. Assay used: immunoSEQ multiplex PCR; TCRdb lists only in-frame clones, some missing. The sample lists 140,000 to 150,000 clones; 80% to 90% were seen once. The sequencing here drew on peripheral blood, taken on day 0 of AZD1222 vaccination. The receptors derive from an adult in good health.

V usage is TRBV2 and J usage is TRBJ2-1; D gene ambiguous. The V and J ends lost 2 bases and 0 bases respectively, with 11 bases between them. The germline V gene has CDR1 SNHLY and CDR2 FYNNEI. The CDR3 has 16 amino acids. CDR3 bases: TGTGCCAGCAGTGAAAGGGCCAGGACCTCCTACAATGAGCAGTTCTTC. It yields the protein CASSERARTSYNEQFF.

This clone was seen once. In nucleotides, the CDR3 is TGTGCCTGGAGTGCCACGCGGGGCACTGAAGCTTTCTTT. Protein: CAWSATRGTEAFF. The chain carries TRBV30 and TRBJ1-1, with unresolved D. V lost 1 base and J lost 4, with 10 bases in between. There are 13 residues in the CDR3. The germline V gene encodes CDR1 GTSNPN and CDR2 SVGIG (reference sequence).

The chain combines TRBV12-3 or TRBV12-4 with TRBJ2-2, with D perhaps TRBD2 (5 bases). V lost 7 bases and J 5 bases, leaving 11 bases between the germline ends. The CDR3 covers 13 residues. CDR3 residues: CASTPTGTGELFF. CDR3 sequence (DNA): TGTGCCAGCACCCCAACGGGAACCGGGGAGCTGTTTTTT.

The chain recombines TRBV2 with TRBJ1-2; TRBD1 might be the D (5 bases). This CDR3 contains 14 residues. With 3 bases removed from V and 0 bases from J, the gap between germline ends came to 8 bases. Per the germline V gene, CDR1 is SNHLY and CDR2 is FYNNEI. CDR3 in amino acids: CASSEGRTNYGYTF. The CDR3 DNA reads TGTGCCAGCAGTGAGGGACGGACTAACTATGGCTACACCTTC.

The V gene is TRBV3-1 (or the pseudogene TRBV3-2), the J gene TRBJ2-5, with TRBD1 matching 8 bases. The germline V gene encodes CDR1 LGHDT and CDR2 YNNKEL (reference sequence). The ends lost 4 bases at V and 4 bases at J; junction bases unmatched: 8. The CDR3 is made up of 15 amino acids. The CDR3 region is CASSRQVQGAETQYF. For the CDR3, the DNA is TGTGCCAGCAGCCGACAGGTGCAGGGGGCAGAGACCCAGTACTTC.

The rearrangement uses TRBV4-2 and TRBJ2-3; D is unclear. CDR1 and CDR2 (germline): LGHNA, YNFKEQ. This CDR3 is 12 amino acids long. The ends were cut back, 3 bases at V and 6 bases at J, with 7 bases in the middle. CDR3 nucleotides: TGTGCCAGCAGCCAGTCGGGCGATACGCAGTATTTT. Amino acid sequence: CASSQSGDTQYF.

This clone appeared a few times. The chain recombines TRBV5-6 with TRBJ2-2; the match to TRBD1 covers 10 bases. Per germline, CDR1 SGHDT and CDR2 YYEEEE. The V gene end was trimmed by 4 bases and the J gene end by 3 bases; junction bases not matched to a gene: 6. This CDR3 has 16 residues. CDR3 coding DNA: TGTGCCAGCAGCCTAGGGGACAGGGGACACACCGGGGAGCTGTTTTTT. This encodes CASSLGDRGHTGELFF.

The chain recombines TRBV7-9 with TRBJ2-7, with D perhaps TRBD2 (5 bases). The V and J ends lost 5 bases and 3 bases respectively, with 11 bases between them. CDR3 size: 13 residues. Germline V CDR1 and CDR2: SEHNR, FQNEAQ (reference sequence). CDR3 in DNA: TGTGCCAGCAGCATACTCGGACTCTACGAGCAGTACTTC. Its translation: CASSILGLYEQYF.